This T cell receptor (beta chain) was identified in a study of OX40 agonist ivuxolimab in advanced cancers. Measured with immunoSEQ multiplex PCR; TCRdb has only the in-frame clones, and not every one. The table has about 73,000 clones, about 86% seen once. If patients had autoimmune disease history or systemic immunosuppression, they were excluded. The study, taken as a whole, reports: Expanded peripheral T cells had an undetermined antigen specificity. Among patients with partial responses at 0.1-3.0 mg/kg, clonal expansion was among the lowest. More expanded clones were found, on average, in CD8+ than in CD4+ T cells.

As concerns this clone: Its antigen remains unknown.

This sequence was found in an adult with an advanced solid tumor such as melanoma, head and neck, liver or kidney cancer. This sample comprised CD4+ or CD8+ T cells sorted from blood, obtained in a trial of the OX40 agonist ivuxolimab.

The CDR3 sequence is CASSLAGLAGGSWDEQFF. For the CDR3, the DNA is TGTGCCAGCAGCTTAGCAGGGTTAGCGGGGGGAAGTTGGGATGAGCAGTTCTTC. The rearrangement uses TRBV11-1 and TRBJ2-1; TRBD2 agrees at 10 bases. The junction had 13 bases not matched to a gene; V was cut back by 0 bases and J by 8 bases. Germline CDR1 SGHAT, CDR2 FQDESV (reference sequence). This CDR3 has 18 amino acids.